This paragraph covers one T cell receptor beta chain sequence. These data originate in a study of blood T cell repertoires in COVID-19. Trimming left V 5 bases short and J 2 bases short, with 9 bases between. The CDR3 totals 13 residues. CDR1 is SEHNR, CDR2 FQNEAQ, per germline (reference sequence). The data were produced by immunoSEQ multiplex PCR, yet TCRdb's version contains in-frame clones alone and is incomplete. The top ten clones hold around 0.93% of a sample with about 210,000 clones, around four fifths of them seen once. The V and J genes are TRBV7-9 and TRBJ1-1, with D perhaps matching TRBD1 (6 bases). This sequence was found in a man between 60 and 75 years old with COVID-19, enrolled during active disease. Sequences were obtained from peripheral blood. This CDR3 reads CASSKDRNTEAFF. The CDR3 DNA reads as TGTGCCAGCAGCAAGGACAGAAACACTGAAGCTTTCTTT. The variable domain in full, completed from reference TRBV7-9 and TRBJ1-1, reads DTGVSQNPRHKITKRGQNVTFRCDPISEHNRLYWYRQTLGQGPEFLTYFQNEAQLEKSRLLSDRFSAERPKGSFSTLEIQRTEQGDSAMYLCASSKDRNTEAFFGQGTRLTVV.